A selection of T cell receptor beta chains follows, all from one sample in a study of response to subunit inactivated influenza vaccine. TCRdb re-derived calls from the RT-PCR reads in MiXCR, one entry per CDR3 protein. Among 150,000 to 200,000 distinct CDR3 sequences listed, approximately 12% were seen once. The sample was also linked to a second study, of T cells expressing NK-cell markers.

Sequenced material: CD8+ T cells sorted from PBMCs, taken about 12 days after vaccination. These receptors were obtained from a man in his fifties who received an inactivated influenza vaccine. The CDR3 runs from the conserved cysteine through the conserved F or W. A D gene is named only where the DNA matches it firmly. Clone size is not always given. Where it is, it says once, few, many or a class for expanded clones.

j_call v_call d_call clone_size cdr3_aa cdr3_nt
TRBJ2-7 TRBV25-1 . few CASSEIGPSYEQYF TGTGCCAGCAGTGAAATAGGGCCCTCCTACGAGCAGTACTTC
TRBJ2-2 TRBV4-1 . . CASSQAAAGDTNTGELFF TGCGCCAGCAGCCAAGCGGCGGCAGGAGATACGAACACCGGGGAGCTGTTTTTT
TRBJ2-2 TRBV6-1 . . CASKEGYANTGELFF TGTGCCAGCAAAGAGGGCTACGCGAACACCGGGGAGCTGTTTTTT
TRBJ2-1 TRBV5-1 TRBD1 many CASRQTGTGYNEQFF TGCGCCAGCAGACAAACCGGGACAGGCTACAATGAGCAGTTCTTC
TRBJ2-3 TRBV20-1 . few CSARETASTDTQYF TGCAGTGCTAGAGAGACAGCTAGCACAGATACGCAGTATTTT
TRBJ2-7 TRBV12-3/TRBV12-4 TRBD2 few CASSFGAGGREQYF TGTGCCAGCAGTTTCGGAGCGGGGGGGCGGGAGCAGTACTTC
TRBJ2-1 TRBV7-8 TRBD2 few CASSLVQAGEQFF TGTGCCAGCAGCTTAGTCCAAGCGGGGGAGCAGTTCTTC
TRBJ1-1 TRBV14 . . CASSQDALRDRRVYPGAEAFF TGTGCCAGCAGCCAAGATGCCCTAAGGGACCGACGGGTCTACCCCGGCGCTGAAGCTTTCTTT
TRBJ2-3 TRBV24-1 TRBD2 many CATLESLAGDSSTDTQYF TGTGCCACCCTTGAATCCCTAGCGGGGGACTCTAGCACAGATACGCAGTATTTT
TRBJ2-3 TRBV3-1 TRBD2 few CASSQGTLAPWMDTQYF TGTGCCAGCAGCCAAGGAACACTAGCGCCCTGGATGGATACGCAGTATTTT
TRBJ2-3 TRBV5-1 . many CASSSVAGAIDTQYF TGCGCCAGCAGCTCTGTGGCAGGGGCGATCGATACGCAGTATTTT
TRBJ2-1 TRBV2 TRBD2 . CASSEVAGGYNEQFF TGTGCCAGCAGTGAAGTAGCGGGGGGCTACAATGAGCAGTTCTTC
TRBJ2-3 TRBV7-9 . . CASRNPIGVGGDTQYF TGTGCCAGCAGAAATCCCATCGGGGTAGGGGGAGATACGCAGTATTTT
TRBJ1-6 TRBV4-3 TRBD1 many CASSQKTGDVYNSPLHF TGCGCCAGCAGCCAAAAAACAGGGGACGTGTATAATTCACCCCTCCACTTT
TRBJ2-7 TRBV9 TRBD2 few CASSVGGGNPYEQYF TGTGCCAGCAGCGTAGGGGGGGGGAATCCCTACGAGCAGTACTTC
TRBJ2-3 TRBV20-1 . . CSANPTARDERTDTQYF TGCAGTGCAAATCCTACAGCTCGGGACGAGCGCACAGATACGCAGTATTTT
TRBJ2-7 TRBV6-2/TRBV6-3 TRBD2 . CASSKPMGGRSQYF TGTGCCAGCAGTAAACCGATGGGAGGGAGGTCGCAGTACTTC
TRBJ2-7 TRBV5-1 TRBD2 few CASSLGASGSYEQYF TGCGCCAGCAGCTTGGGTGCTAGCGGGTCCTACGAGCAGTACTTC
TRBJ2-7 TRBV7-8 TRBD2 few CASSSRLAGSYEQYF TGTGCCAGCAGCTCTAGACTAGCGGGTTCCTACGAGCAGTACTTC
TRBJ1-5 TRBV10-3 TRBD1 . CATSTGVQPQHF TGTGCCACCTCAACAGGGGTTCAGCCCCAGCATTTT
TRBJ2-3 TRBV24-1 . many CATSDFPGLGPSTDTQYF TGTGCCACCAGTGATTTTCCAGGACTGGGTCCAAGCACAGATACGCAGTATTTT
TRBJ2-5 TRBV29-1 . . CSVGVWRGAETQYF TGCAGCGTTGGAGTTTGGAGGGGGGCAGAGACCCAGTACTTC
TRBJ1-1 TRBV28 . few CASSSYRDNWAFF TGTGCCAGCAGTAGCTACCGGGACAATTGGGCTTTCTTT
TRBJ2-1 TRBV29-1 . many CSVHFAAYNEQFF TGCAGCGTCCACTTTGCTGCCTACAATGAGCAGTTCTTC
TRBJ2-3 TRBV11-2 . many CASSGGLTDTQYF TGTGCCAGCAGCGGGGGGCTAACAGATACGCAGTATTTT
TRBJ2-1 TRBV9 . many CASSANNEQFF TGTGCCAGCAGCGCCAACAATGAGCAGTTCTTC
TRBJ2-3 TRBV28 . . CASSPRRVNTDTQYF TGTGCCAGCAGCCCGCGGAGGGTTAACACAGATACGCAGTATTTT
TRBJ2-7 TRBV21-1 . . CASSSRDSCYEQYF TGTGCCAGCAGCTCCCGGGACAGTTGCTACGAGCAGTACTTC
TRBJ1-1 TRBV4-3 TRBD1 many CASRVGQGGSTEAFF TGCGCCAGCAGGGTCGGACAGGGCGGTAGCACTGAAGCTTTCTTT
TRBJ2-5 TRBV12-3/TRBV12-4 . . CASSLGRIETQYF TGTGCCAGCAGTTTGGGACGGATCGAGACCCAGTACTTC
TRBJ2-1 TRBV11-2 TRBD2 few CASSLEGLAGVPSYNEQFF TGTGCCAGCAGCCTGGAGGGACTAGCGGGAGTTCCCTCCTACAATGAGCAGTTCTTC
TRBJ2-1 TRBV20-1 TRBD2 . CSARGLVGNNEQFF TGCAGTGCTAGGGGACTAGTCGGAAACAATGAGCAGTTCTTC
TRBJ2-1 TRBV12-3/TRBV12-4 . few CASSLLQRPHDEQFF TGTGCCAGCAGTCTCCTTCAGCGGCCCCATGATGAGCAGTTCTTC
TRBJ2-1 TRBV10-2 . . CASSEPWGQFF TGCGCCAGCAGTGAACCGTGGGGGCAGTTCTTC
TRBJ2-3 TRBV14 . . CASTQTDTQYF TGTGCCAGCACCCAAACAGATACGCAGTATTTT
TRBJ2-1 TRBV10-3 TRBD2 few CAISEPETSGPTPPGNEQFF TGTGCCATCAGTGAGCCAGAGACTAGCGGGCCTACCCCCCCCGGCAATGAGCAGTTCTTC
TRBJ2-1 TRBV5-6 . . CASSLAATDSSYNEQFF TGTGCCAGCAGCTTGGCCGCGACAGACAGCTCCTACAATGAGCAGTTCTTC
TRBJ2-7 TRBV12-5 . few CASGLWGTSEQYF TGTGCTAGTGGTTTGTGGGGGACCAGCGAGCAGTACTTC
TRBJ2-1 TRBV13 TRBD2 few CASSFQAGGGNEQFF TGTGCCAGCAGCTTCCAAGCGGGAGGGGGAAATGAGCAGTTCTTC
TRBJ2-3 TRBV7-9 TRBD1 . CASSPSGTGYADTQYF TGTGCCAGCAGTCCTTCAGGGACAGGGTACGCAGATACGCAGTATTTT
TRBJ2-7 TRBV20-1 . . CSARSRFGYEQYF TGCAGTGCTAGATCCAGGTTCGGCTACGAGCAGTACTTC
TRBJ1-1 TRBV6-5 . few CASSQTGFEAFF TGTGCCAGCAGCCAAACAGGGTTTGAAGCTTTCTTT
TRBJ2-1 TRBV6-1 . . CASSDLGQTEFF TGTGCCAGCAGTGACTTGGGGCAGACGGAGTTCTTC
TRBJ2-3 TRBV4-3 . . CASSQDVTPRTDTQYF TGCGCCAGCAGCCAAGATGTTACGCCACGCACAGATACGCAGTATTTT
TRBJ2-1 TRBV12-3/TRBV12-4 . many CASRSGNYNEQFF TGTGCCAGCAGGTCCGGAAATTACAATGAGCAGTTCTTC
TRBJ2-1 TRBV7-2 TRBD2 few CASSILAGVVNEQFF TGTGCCAGCAGCATACTAGCGGGAGTGGTTAATGAGCAGTTCTTC
TRBJ2-1 TRBV7-9 TRBD2 few CASSHKLAGGLDEQFF TGTGCCAGCAGCCACAAACTAGCGGGAGGGTTGGATGAGCAGTTCTTC
TRBJ2-7 TRBV4-2 . many CASSQGGSEQYF TGTGCCAGCAGCCAAGGGGGTTCCGAGCAGTACTTC
TRBJ1-2 TRBV7-9 . . CASSPSASYGYTF TGTGCCAGCAGCCCTTCAGCCTCCTATGGCTACACCTTC
TRBJ2-7 TRBV5-1 . few CASRHTGENYEQYF TGCGCCAGCCGGCACACGGGAGAGAACTACGAGCAGTACTTC
TRBJ2-4 TRBV27 TRBD1 . CASGRQGGNIQYF TGTGCCAGCGGACGACAGGGTGGTAACATTCAGTACTTC
TRBJ2-7 TRBV12-3/TRBV12-4 . . CASSFWEEPYEQYF TGTGCCAGCAGTTTTTGGGAGGAACCCTACGAGCAGTACTTC
TRBJ2-2 TRBV5-1 . few CASSYKGTGELFF TGCGCCAGCAGCTACAAAGGTACCGGGGAGCTGTTTTTT
TRBJ2-3 TRBV6-1 TRBD2 . CASTIAGGTDTQYF TGTGCCAGCACGATTGCGGGGGGCACAGATACGCAGTATTTT
TRBJ2-3 TRBV29-1 TRBD1 . CSVKGTDTDTQYF TGCAGCGTAAAAGGGACAGATACAGATACGCAGTATTTT
TRBJ2-1 TRBV7-6 . many CASSLGGGIDEQFF TGTGCCAGCAGCTTAGGAGGGGGTATTGATGAGCAGTTCTTC
TRBJ2-1 TRBV7-9 . . CASSLDIVRDGLNEQFF TGTGCCAGCAGCTTAGACATCGTTCGGGACGGTCTTAATGAGCAGTTCTTC
TRBJ2-7 TRBV12-3/TRBV12-4 TRBD1 many CASSFGQGYYEQYF TGTGCCAGCAGTTTCGGACAGGGGTACTACGAGCAGTACTTC